A single sample gave rise to the 11 T cell receptor beta chains below, sequenced in a study of PD-1 blockade in classical Hodgkin lymphoma. Some clones are missing from TCRdb's copy, which holds only in-frame ones; the method was immunoSEQ multiplex PCR. This sample has under 25,000 clones; 70% to 85% occur once, and the top ten carry roughly a fifth. The time point: cycle 4 day 1 (C4D1), after less than 7 weeks of nivolumab. All patients relapsed after autologous stem cell transplantation, and brentuximab vedotin exposure varied. The sequenced sample was peripheral blood mononuclear cells (PBMCs), obtained before the fourth cycle of nivolumab. The source of these receptors is a human donor with classical Hodgkin lymphoma.

The chain recombines TRBV2 with TRBJ2-2, with 15 bases lining up with TRBD2. Trimming removed 6 bases from V and 0 bases from J; junction bases left unmatched: 2. The CDR3 contains 17 residues. The germline gives CDR1 SNHLY, CDR2 FYNNEI. The CDR3 sequence is CASRGLAGGTNTGELFF. CDR3 nucleotides: TGTGCCAGCAGGGGACTAGCGGGGGGCACGAACACCGGGGAGCTGTTTTTT.

The chain has TRBV19 and TRBJ1-1; the D gene is possibly TRBD1 (5 bases). The V and J ends lost 4 bases and 3 bases respectively, with 15 bases between them. CDR1 is LNHDA, CDR2 SQIVND, per germline (reference sequence). This CDR3 is built from 15 residues. The CDR3 loop is CASSTRPGRDTEAFF. CDR3 nucleotides: TGTGCCAGTAGTACGCGGCCTGGCAGGGACACTGAAGCTTTCTTT.

The genes are TRBV11-3 and TRBJ2-1; the D gene is possibly TRBD2 (6 bases). Germline CDR1 and CDR2: SGHNT and YENEEA. The CDR3 has 13 residues. V lost 6 bases and J 5 bases, leaving 11 bases between the germline ends. Written as DNA, the CDR3 is TGTGCCAGCAGGTCGACGGGGGACAATGAGCAGTTCTTC. This codes for CASRSTGDNEQFF. The full variable domain, in which reference TRBV11-3 and TRBJ2-1 provide the parts outside the CDR3, is EAGVVQSPRYKIIEKKQPVAFWCNPISGHNTLYWYLQNLGQGPELLIRYENEEAVDDSQLPKDRFSAERLKGVDSTLKIQPAELGDSAVYLCASRSTGDNEQFFGPGTRLTVL.

The rearrangement joins TRBV4-1 to TRBJ2-7; the D call may be TRBD1 or TRBD2 (5 bases each). V was cut by 4 bases and J by 3 bases, with 16 bases left in between. The CDR3 has 15 amino acids. Germline V CDR1 and CDR2: MGHRA, YSYEKL. CDR3 coding DNA: TGCGCCAGCAGCCCCCGGGACGAACTGATCTACGAGCAGTACTTC. Amino acid sequence: CASSPRDELIYEQYF.

The chain links TRBV16 to TRBJ1-5; possible D gene TRBD1, 6 bases. Germline V CDR1 and CDR2: KGHSY, FQNENV. Trimming cost V 4 bases and J 6 bases, with 16 bases left between them. The CDR3 is made up of 15 amino acids. Here the CDR3 reads CASSPITGSSQPQHF. In nucleotides, the CDR3 is TGTGCCAGCAGCCCGATAACAGGGTCCAGTCAGCCCCAGCATTTT.

The chain is built from TRBV25-1 and TRBJ2-7, with 7 bases identical to TRBD2. V dropped 8 bases and J dropped 0; count of bases not matched to a gene: 10. The V gene's germline CDR1 is MGHDK and CDR2 SYGVNS. The CDR3 extends over 15 amino acids. In DNA, the CDR3 is TGTGCCAGCTCCCTCTTGGGCGGGAGCTCCTACGAGCAGTACTTC. Translated: CASSLLGGSSYEQYF.

This chain uses TRBV7-6 with TRBJ2-1; a weak D match, TRBD2 (5 bases). This CDR3 region has 13 residues. Germline values: CDR1 SGHVS, CDR2 FNYEAQ. V was clipped by 6 bases and J by 9 bases, with 15 bases between them. CDR3 protein: CASSRELGFEQFF. DNA of the CDR3: TGTGCCAGCAGTCGCGAACTAGGTTTTGAGCAGTTCTTC. The full variable domain, in which reference TRBV7-6 and TRBJ2-1 provide the parts outside the CDR3, is GAGVSQSPRYKVTKRGQDVALRCDPISGHVSLYWYRQALGQGPEFLTYFNYEAQQDKSGLPNDRFSAERPEGSISTLTIQRTEQRDSAMYRCASSRELGFEQFFGPGTRLTVL.

In this sample, this clone turned up once. The V gene is TRBV7-9, the J gene TRBJ2-1, with TRBD2 matching 11 bases. Trimming took 5 bases from V and 14 from J; bases not matched to a gene: 11. This CDR3 is 14 amino acids long. From germline, CDR1 is SEHNR and CDR2 FQNEAQ (reference sequence). The CDR3 sequence is CASSLPTSGAGKFF. For the CDR3, the DNA is TGTGCCAGCAGCCTACCGACTAGCGGGGCCGGGAAGTTCTTC.

The rearrangement uses TRBV9 and TRBJ1-1, with a weak D call TRBD1 (5 bases). Germline V gene data show CDR1 as SGDLS and CDR2 as YYNGEE. CDR3 size: 14 residues. With 3 bases removed from V and 6 bases from J, the gap between germline ends came to 15 bases. CDR3 DNA sequence: TGTGCCAGCAGCGAGTCCTTGGGGGACGCTGAAGCTTTCTTT. Protein: CASSESLGDAEAFF.

This clone was picked up a small number of times. The chain employs TRBV27 and TRBJ1-6, with D hard to call. CDR3 length: 14 amino acids. Germline CDR1 is MNHEY and CDR2 is SMNVEV (reference sequence). V lost 2 bases, J lost 5 bases, and 7 bases lay in between. CDR3 amino acids: CASSLVQNNSPLHF. Here the CDR3 DNA reads TGTGCCAGCAGTTTAGTTCAGAATAATTCACCCCTCCACTTT.

The J gene is TRBJ2-3, the V gene TRBV10-1; D unclear. Germline V lookup: CDR1 WNHNN, CDR2 SYGVQD (reference sequence). This CDR3 has 14 residues. V was trimmed by 3 bases and J by 1 base, leaving 8 bases between them. The CDR3 loop reads CASSEPGGTDTQYF. The CDR3 nucleotides are TGCGCCAGCAGTGAACCTGGAGGCACAGATACGCAGTATTTT.